The rows below give T cell receptor beta chains drawn from one sample of a study of CD8 T cells in ankylosing spondylitis. MiXCR, applied by TCRdb to the 5' RACE reads, yields one record per CDR3 protein. This sample yields 700,000 to 1,000,000 distinct CDR3 sequences, of which roughly 12% are seen a single time; just over 0.5% belongs to the top ten. The sequencing sample was made of blood, either unsorted or a sorted T cell fraction (not recorded which). The receptors stem from a male donor with ankylosing spondylitis. Both conserved end residues are part of each CDR3.

J: TRBJ1-4; V: TRBV4-3; CDR3: CASSIAANEKLFF
J: TRBJ2-7; V: TRBV4-3; CDR3: CASSQAGFGGRQAYEQYF
J: TRBJ2-3; V: TRBV6-5; CDR3: CASSYRHTTDTQYF
J: TRBJ2-3; V: TRBV7-2; CDR3: CATGQRNTDTQYF
J: TRBJ2-7; V: TRBV25-1; CDR3: CASSALDRGPYEQYF
J: TRBJ1-1; V: TRBV20-1; CDR3: CSAAGQGAREAFF
J: TRBJ1-3; V: TRBV25-1; CDR3: CASSAGTDGNTIYF
J: TRBJ2-2; V: TRBV7-8; CDR3: CASSSHRLAGGRSGELFF
J: TRBJ2-5; V: TRBV29-1; CDR3: CSVIRGGTQYF
J: TRBJ1-4; V: TRBV12-3/TRBV12-4; CDR3: CASRIGEKLFF
J: TRBJ2-2; V: TRBV7-3; CDR3: CASSPGPGSGELFF
J: TRBJ2-1; V: TRBV5-1; CDR3: CASSLRSGRYNNEQFF
J: TRBJ2-7; V: TRBV25-1; CDR3: CASSPLAGVQYF
J: TRBJ2-3; V: TRBV12-3/TRBV12-4; CDR3: CASSPGGRYTDTQYF
J: TRBJ1-2; V: TRBV5-4; CDR3: CASSRPGQGDYGYTF
J: TRBJ1-1; V: TRBV20-1; CDR3: CSARVRALNTEAFF
J: TRBJ2-3; V: TRBV9; CDR3: CASSVTPPGQGPDTQYF
J: TRBJ1-5; V: TRBV27; CDR3: CASSAGTPNYQPQHF
J: TRBJ2-4; V: TRBV6-2/TRBV6-3; CDR3: CASSSLKPSTVAKNIQYF
J: TRBJ2-7; V: TRBV6-2/TRBV6-3; CDR3: CASSKPGMAYEQYF
J: TRBJ2-7; V: TRBV21-1; CDR3: CASSKELAGSSYEQYF
J: TRBJ2-3; V: TRBV5-4; CDR3: CATQTDTDTQYF
J: TRBJ2-5; V: TRBV20-1; CDR3: CSAHPGTSAETQYF
J: TRBJ2-7; V: TRBV20-1; CDR3: CSARDGTSGSREQYF
J: TRBJ1-2; V: TRBV20-1; CDR3: CSARPRDRGGYGYTF
J: TRBJ2-2; V: TRBV20-1; CDR3: CSASGLFTGELFF
J: TRBJ2-1; V: TRBV6-1; CDR3: CASSSGTRKDNEQFF
J: TRBJ2-2; V: TRBV4-3; CDR3: CASSQDWNRYTGELFF
J: TRBJ2-7; V: TRBV5-1; CDR3: CASSSGLAVVYEQYF
J: TRBJ2-7; V: TRBV5-1; CDR3: CASSSGGSMAYEQYF
J: TRBJ1-2; V: TRBV6-2/TRBV6-3; CDR3: CASTPGQGHGYTF
J: TRBJ2-1; V: TRBV6-2/TRBV6-3; CDR3: CASSPAGTSRWNEQFF
J: TRBJ2-7; V: TRBV11-1; CDR3: CASSTDGRWVGASLYEQYF
J: TRBJ1-5; V: TRBV20-1; CDR3: CSARTGGASQPQHF
J: TRBJ2-1; V: TRBV5-1; CDR3: CASSNPGTPSSFF
J: TRBJ2-1; V: TRBV7-2; CDR3: CASGLGTGGNNEQFF
J: TRBJ2-5; V: TRBV12-3/TRBV12-4; CDR3: CASSSWTSGSWETQYF
J: TRBJ2-3; V: TRBV30; CDR3: CAWSKERGRAQYF
J: TRBJ1-5; V: TRBV18; CDR3: CASSPGVAGDGNQPQHF
J: TRBJ2-3; V: TRBV6-5; CDR3: CASSLDSLDFTDTQYF
J: TRBJ2-3; V: TRBV5-7; CDR3: CASSIRTSGGADTQYF
J: TRBJ2-7; V: TRBV5-1; CDR3: CASSVDNYEQYF
J: TRBJ2-4; V: TRBV20-1; CDR3: CSAREAKWAPLAKNIQYF
J: TRBJ2-3; V: TRBV7-2; CDR3: CASSRGLSIDTQYF
J: TRBJ1-6; V: TRBV10-2; CDR3: CASSKTGQNSPLHF
J: TRBJ2-2; V: TRBV12-3/TRBV12-4; CDR3: CASSLGTATLGGELFF
J: TRBJ1-1; V: TRBV5-5; CDR3: CASSGGLDTEAFF
J: TRBJ2-1; V: TRBV7-2; CDR3: CASSGQEGSYNEQFF
J: TRBJ1-6; V: TRBV20-1; CDR3: CSASRGRASPLHF
J: TRBJ1-2; V: TRBV12-3/TRBV12-4; CDR3: CASRKNGGDYGYTF
J: TRBJ2-5; V: TRBV5-1; CDR3: CASSRISAQETQYF
J: TRBJ2-1; V: TRBV20-1; CDR3: CSARDIPGLAGGLDEQFF
J: TRBJ2-4; V: TRBV11-2; CDR3: CASARGLAKNIQYF
J: TRBJ2-7; V: TRBV12-3/TRBV12-4; CDR3: CASSLRRESYEQYF
J: TRBJ2-3; V: TRBV29-1; CDR3: CSVAENSVTDTQYF
J: TRBJ2-5; V: TRBV12-3/TRBV12-4; CDR3: CASSFAQGLARETQYF
J: TRBJ1-1; V: TRBV14; CDR3: CASSPRTGTDAFF